The 26 T cell receptor beta chains in this list originate from one sample, sequenced in a study of cytomegalovirus exposure and HLA in healthy donors. The primer mix had 60 Vbeta and 13 Jbeta primers. Generated by immunoSEQ multiplex PCR, the TCRdb table keeps only in-frame clones and is missing some. Here the sample spans 30,000 to 40,000 clones, roughly 81% being singletons. The sequenced material came from PBMCs. The receptors derive from a woman in her 40s in good health and CMV-seronegative.

The V and J genes are TRBV2 and TRBJ2-7; possible D gene TRBD1, 6 bases. CDR1 and CDR2 from the germline V gene are SNHLY and FYNNEI. Between the trimmed V and J ends, which lost 5 bases and 3 bases, there was a span of 8 bases. The CDR3 has 12 amino acids. CDR3 amino acids: CASSKQGYEQYF. The DNA for the CDR3 is TGTGCCAGCAGTAAACAGGGCTACGAGCAGTACTTC.

V is TRBV28 and J is TRBJ2-1; tentative D call: TRBD2 (5 bases). The CDR3 extends over 13 amino acids. V dropped 7 bases and J dropped 11 bases, with 18 bases sitting between them. Germline lookup yields CDR1 MDHEN and CDR2 SYDVKM. The CDR3 sequence is CASTPRFRGKQFF. The CDR3, as DNA: TGTGCCAGCACCCCCAGGTTCCGGGGTAAGCAGTTCTTC.

This chain joins TRBV5-6 and TRBJ2-5; D is possibly TRBD2 (5 bases). The J call may be wrong; the DNA end is better matched by TRBJ2-7. The germline CDR1 and CDR2 sequences are SGHDT and YYEEEE. This CDR3 contains 14 residues. This CDR3 reads CASSLSGSSYEQYF. The DNA for the CDR3 is TGTGCCAGCAGCTTGTCTGGGAGCTCCTACGAGCAGTACTTC.

The rearrangement links TRBV5-1 to TRBJ1-2; 7 nucleotides line up with TRBD1. J gave up 5 bases and V 3 bases, and 7 bases lay outside the gene matches. CDR1 is SGHRS and CDR2 is YFSETQ in the germline V gene. The CDR3 is 14 amino acids. The CDR3 bases are TGCGCCAGCAGCTCCCGGGACAGCGATTATGGCTACACCTTC. Its translation: CASSSRDSDYGYTF. The whole variable domain, filled in from reference TRBV5-1 and TRBJ1-2, reads KAGVTQTPRYLIKTRGQQVTLSCSPISGHRSVSWYQQTPGQGLQFLFEYFSETQRNKGNFPGRFSGRQFSNSRSEMNVSTLELGDSALYLCASSSRDSDYGYTFGSGTRLTVV.

In this sample, this clone turned up once. The V call is TRBV7-9, the J call TRBJ2-1; D is possibly TRBD1 (5 bases). The CDR3 runs 13 residues. Trimming pared 3 bases from V and 6 bases from J, leaving 9 bases between. Germline V gene sequence: CDR1 SEHNR, CDR2 FQNEAQ (reference sequence). CDR3 coding DNA: TGTGCCAGCAGCTTGACAGTAGCCAATGAGCAGTTCTTC. It codes for CASSLTVANEQFF.

The chain employs TRBV7-2 and TRBJ2-2; TRBD1 agrees at 8 bases. With V trimmed by 4 bases and J by 6 bases, 7 bases remained unmatched. CDR3 length: 15 amino acids. Germline values: CDR1 SGHTA, CDR2 FQGNSA. The CDR3 DNA sequence: TGTGCCAGCAGCTATTACAGGGGGAGAGCCGGGGAGCTGTTTTTT. Amino acids: CASSYYRGRAGELFF.

V is TRBV19 and J is TRBJ1-1; D uncertain. The CDR3 length is 13 residues. Trimming took 2 bases from V and 1 from J, leaving 5 bases between them. The germline V gene has CDR1 LNHDA and CDR2 SQIVND (reference sequence). The CDR3: CASSILPNTEAFF. CDR3 in DNA: TGTGCCAGTAGTATACTCCCGAACACTGAAGCTTTCTTT. The variable domain in full, with the rest retrieved from reference TRBV19 and TRBJ1-1, is DGGITQSPKYLFRKEGQNVTLSCEQNLNHDAMYWYRQDPGQGLRLIYYSQIVNDFQKGDIAEGYSVSREKKESFPLTVTSAQKNPTAFYLCASSILPNTEAFFGQGTRLTVV.

The rearrangement uses TRBV7-2 and TRBJ2-3; 11 bases are shared with TRBD2. J was trimmed by 11 bases and V by 3 bases; bases with no gene match: 1. The CDR3 extends over 12 amino acids. Germline loops: CDR1 SGHTA, CDR2 FQGNSA. In DNA, the CDR3 is TGTGCCAGCAGCTTCCTAGCGGGGGGGCAGTATTTT. This codes for CASSFLAGGQYF.

The V call is TRBV18, the J call TRBJ2-5, with TRBD1 matching 7 bases. V was clipped by 5 bases and J by 2 bases; unmatched bases: 5. CDR3 length equals 14 residues. The germline CDR1 and CDR2 sequences are KGHSH and LQKENI. CDR3 DNA sequence: TGTGCCAGCTCATTTGGGACAGTGCAAGAGACCCAGTACTTC. Protein sequence: CASSFGTVQETQYF.

This sequence joins TRBV7-2 and TRBJ1-6; possibly TRBD1 for D (6 bases). The CDR3 totals 14 residues. Trimming pared 2 bases from V and 11 bases from J, leaving 13 bases between. In germline, CDR1 is SGHTA, CDR2 FQGNSA. The CDR3: CASSLSQGRTPLHF. The CDR3 nucleotides read TGTGCCAGCAGCTTAAGCCAGGGGAGAACACCCCTCCACTTT.

This rearrangement joins TRBV28 to TRBJ1-5, with TRBD1 matching 11 bases. The CDR3 consists of 17 residues. Germline assignment: CDR1 MDHEN and CDR2 SYDVKM. With V trimmed by 6 bases and J by 1 base, 8 bases remained unmatched. CDR3: CASSIGQGARSNQPQHF. Written as DNA, the CDR3 is TGTGCCAGCAGCATAGGACAGGGGGCGAGGAGCAATCAGCCCCAGCATTTT. The complete variable domain, with remaining parts taken from reference TRBV28 and TRBJ1-5, reads DVKVTQSSRYLVKRTGEKVFLECVQDMDHENMFWYRQDPGLGLRLIYFSYDVKMKEKGDIPEGYSVSREKKERFSLILESASTNQTSMYLCASSIGQGARSNQPQHFGDGTRLSIL.

This sequence joins TRBV4-1 and TRBJ1-6; TRBD1 matches at 9 bases. There are 17 residues in the CDR3. The germline CDR1 and CDR2 sequences are MGHRA and YSYEKL. Trimming took 3 bases from V and 5 from J; bases not matched to a gene: 8. This chain's CDR3 is CASSHTYRGRNNSPLHF. The DNA for the CDR3 is TGCGCCAGCAGCCACACATACAGGGGGCGCAATAATTCACCCCTCCACTTT.

This clone came up once. The chain is built from TRBV15 and TRBJ1-2, with unresolved D. The CDR3 has 14 residues. V was clipped by 7 bases and J by 2 bases, with 14 bases between them. In germline, CDR1 is LNHNV, CDR2 YYDKDF (reference sequence). The CDR3 nucleotides read TGTGCCACCACCGATCTAACCGAGAACTATGGCTACACCTTC. It is translated as CATTDLTENYGYTF.

The rearrangement joins TRBV6-1 to TRBJ1-2; TRBD1 matches at 9 bases. CDR3 length equals 16 residues. Looked up from germline, CDR1 is MNHNS and CDR2 is SASEGT. The V and J ends lost 2 bases and 1 base, in that order; junction bases with no gene match: 5. CDR3: CASSEISTGGNYGYTF. DNA for the CDR3: TGTGCCAGCAGTGAAATTTCGACAGGGGGTAACTATGGCTACACCTTC.

The V and J genes are TRBV7-9 and TRBJ1-2; D remains ambiguous. The ends were cut back, 3 bases at V and 8 bases at J, with 4 bases in the middle. CDR1 and CDR2 (germline): SEHNR, FQNEAQ (reference sequence). This CDR3 contains 10 residues. The CDR3 region is CASSLGGYTF. CDR3 DNA: TGTGCCAGCAGCTTGGGCGGCTACACCTTC. The full variable domain, with the rest looked up from reference TRBV7-9 and TRBJ1-2, is DTGVSQNPRHKITKRGQNVTFRCDPISEHNRLYWYRQTLGQGPEFLTYFQNEAQLEKSRLLSDRFSAERPKGSFSTLEIQRTEQGDSAMYLCASSLGGYTFGSGTRLTVV.

V and J are TRBV4-2 and TRBJ1-6; D is undetermined. V was shortened by 3 bases and J by 9 bases, with 15 bases between the two germline ends. CDR1 LGHNA and CDR2 YNFKEQ come from the germline V gene. CDR3 size: 15 residues. The CDR3 region is CASSHDTGGSSPLHF. CDR3 coding DNA: TGTGCCAGCAGCCACGACACGGGCGGGTCTTCACCCCTCCACTTT.

The V call is TRBV5-5, the J call TRBJ2-7; 16 bases align to TRBD2. The germline V gene encodes CDR1 SGHKS and CDR2 YYEKEE (reference sequence). Losses at the gene ends were 4 bases for V and 7 bases for J; bases not matched to a gene: 5. The CDR3 is 15 amino acids. DNA for the CDR3: TGTGCCAGCAGCCGGGGACTAGCGGGGGGGATGGAGCAGTACTTC. Translation: CASSRGLAGGMEQYF.

The CDR3 reads CASSRGTRGGIMNTEAFF. Written as DNA, the CDR3 is TGTGCCAGCTCACGGGGTACGAGGGGGGGAATCATGAACACTGAAGCTTTCTTT. V usage is TRBV18 and J usage is TRBJ1-1; maybe TRBD1 (6 bases). Germline CDR1 KGHSH, CDR2 LQKENI. The CDR3 covers 18 residues. V was pared by 4 bases and J by 0 bases, with 21 bases between.

This chain connects TRBV7-3 to TRBJ2-5; 9 nucleotides agree with TRBD2. The J segment lost 4 bases and the V segment lost 5 bases, leaving 8 bases of the junction unmatched. The CDR3 length is 15 residues. In germline, CDR1 is SGHTA, CDR2 FQGTGA. This chain's CDR3 is CASSTSGLAGETQYF. CDR3 DNA: TGTGCCAGCAGCACCTCGGGACTAGCCGGAGAGACCCAGTACTTC.

In nucleotides, the CDR3 is TGTGCCAGCAGTGAATCCCCCTGGCAGTACGTC. Translated, it gives CASSESPWQYV. J is TRBJ2-7 and V is TRBV2; no clear D. Trimming shortened V by 2 bases and J by 9 bases, and 8 bases separated the two germline ends. Germline V lookup: CDR1 SNHLY, CDR2 FYNNEI. CDR3 length equals 11 residues.

The chain couples TRBV6-1 to TRBJ1-2; a weak D match, TRBD1 (6 bases). This CDR3 contains 15 residues. V dropped 3 bases and J dropped 8 bases, with 19 bases sitting between them. From germline, CDR1 is MNHNS and CDR2 SASEGT. CDR3 in DNA: TGTGCCAGCAGTGATCGGGGACAAATCAACCGGGGCTACACCTTC. Translating gives CASSDRGQINRGYTF.

The chain is built from TRBV4-3 and TRBJ1-2, with TRBD1 matching over 7 bases. The CDR3 sequence is 14 residues long. Trimming cost V 4 bases and J 5 bases; bases outside gene matches: 7. The V gene's germline CDR1 is LGHNA and CDR2 YSLEER. CDR3 sequence (DNA): TGCGCCAGCAGCCGCCGACAGGGCCTGTATGGCTACACCTTC. Protein: CASSRRQGLYGYTF.

The gene calls are TRBV9 and TRBJ2-3; 7 bases fit TRBD2. Germline values: CDR1 SGDLS, CDR2 YYNGEE. J lost 5 bases, V lost 0 bases, and 3 bases had no gene match. This CDR3 is built from 14 residues. Here the CDR3 reads CASSVEGGGDTQYF. The CDR3 coding sequence is TGTGCCAGCAGCGTAGAGGGCGGGGGAGATACGCAGTATTTT.

V gene TRBV7-8 combines with J gene TRBJ2-2; D is possibly TRBD2 (5 bases). V shed 2 bases and J shed 1 base, with 17 bases lying between them. The length of the CDR3 is 18 residues. The germline V gene encodes CDR1 SGHVS and CDR2 FQNEAQ. The CDR3 DNA reads TGTGCCAGCAGCTTATTAGTACGGGGAACTATGAACACCGGGGAGCTGTTTTTT. Translating it yields CASSLLVRGTMNTGELFF.

This chain connects TRBV18 to TRBJ2-5; no clear D. V gave up 3 bases and J gave up 3 bases, with 14 bases separating them. Germline CDR1 KGHSH, CDR2 LQKENI. The CDR3 contains 15 residues. The CDR3 DNA is TGTGCCAGCTCACCTAACTCCGACTCTGAAGAGACCCAGTACTTC. Protein product: CASSPNSDSEETQYF.

This clone has only a few counts. J is TRBJ2-7 and V is TRBV5-1; weak D call: TRBD1 (6 bases). V was clipped by 4 bases and J by 4 bases, with 18 bases between them. This CDR3 region has 15 residues. Germline V lookup: CDR1 SGHRS, CDR2 YFSETQ. DNA of the CDR3: TGCGCCAGCAGCCCCTCCGGGACAAGATCGTACGAGCAGTACTTC. This translates into CASSPSGTRSYEQYF.